The 3 T cell receptor beta chains below all came from one sample that was sequenced in a study of blood T cell repertoires in COVID-19. Profiling relied on immunoSEQ multiplex PCR, and the TCRdb table lists in-frame clones only, not all of them. Seen here are 250,000 or so clones, around 83% observed once, and the top ten hold just over 6.5%. The sample taken for sequencing was PBMCs or T cells enriched from blood (not recorded which). These receptors came from a woman aged 50 to 60 who had been exposed to COVID-19.

This chain's CDR3 is CASSRGGTSTDTQYF. CDR3 coding DNA: TGTGCCAGCAGTCGCGGGGGCACTAGCACAGATACGCAGTATTTT. This chain links TRBV6-2 or TRBV6-3 with TRBJ2-3; TRBD2 is a possible D gene (7 bases). The CDR3 totals 15 residues. From germline, CDR1 is MNHEY and CDR2 SVGEGT. Between the trimmed V and J ends, which lost 5 bases and 0 bases, there was a span of 12 bases.

This chain connects TRBV18 to TRBJ1-3; D remains ambiguous. Trimming stripped 0 bases from V and 0 bases from J, with 6 bases between. Germline lookup yields CDR1 KGHSH and CDR2 LQKENI. CDR3 length equals 15 residues. As DNA, the CDR3 is TGTGCCAGCTCACCACCTGTCTCCTCTGGAAACACCATATATTTT. The encoded protein is CASSPPVSSGNTIYF.

This clone was observed once. This chain's CDR3 is CASSKPQGSEAFF. The CDR3 nucleotides are TGTGCCAGCAGTAAACCACAGGGGTCTGAAGCTTTCTTT. The chain uses TRBV2 and TRBJ1-1; TRBD1 aligns across 7 bases. The CDR3 loop spans 13 amino acids. Unmatched junction bases numbered 6, after V lost 5 bases and J lost 6 bases. CDR1 SNHLY and CDR2 FYNNEI come from the germline V gene.